This T cell receptor (beta chain) was documented in a study of CD8 T cells in Susac syndrome (dated by TCRdb to about 2019). With regard to the full study: The study used repertoire sequencing to test whether antigen drove CD8+ T cell activation and differentiation in Susac syndrome. The study compared CD8+ T cell repertoire clonality among about a dozen healthy donors, about 14 Susac syndrome patients and roughly 15 multiple sclerosis patients. General conclusions and limits of the study: The number of individuals in the TCR sequencing and HLA analysis was recognized as being relatively small.

RNA was extracted using the RNeasy kit, and about 0.45 to 1 ug of the RNA was reverse transcribed with random hexamers. The immunoSEQ multiplex PCR assay, which covers 54 Vbeta and 13 Jbeta segments, was used to amplify TCR beta CDR3 regions. To correct PCR amplification bias, a synthetic template baseline was used for both primer optimization and computational correction. The published analysis was carried out like this. Reads were annotated to V, D and J genes per IMGT and analyzed with immunoSEQ Analyzer, keeping only productive sequences. Clonality was computed as one minus Shannon entropy normalized by log2 of the number of productive unique sequences. For each patient and control, public and private clones were evaluated within the 100 most prevalent clones. Susac-specific clones were defined as absent from healthy and MS cohorts, 850 to 1,300 published viral clones and other ImmuneACCESS disease sequences. In-frame beta chains were kept once TCRdb had trimmed the public reads at Q25 with fastp and called clones with MiXCR. Rows with a matching CDR3 protein are joined into one entry that keeps the most common DNA and genes. TCRdb, not the original authors, processed these V and J calls. Across this sample there are about 300,000 distinct CDR3 sequences, with almost 85% seen only once. Jointly, the top ten make up around 0.2% of the sample.

About this clonotype itself: What antigen it recognizes has not been identified. Base qualities are missing; no much larger clone stands one base away.

The CDR3 measures 15 amino acids from cysteine to phenylalanine. Kept here is only the CDR3 DNA, which spans 45 bases and is read in frame from base 1. From the germline V gene, CDR1 is SNHLY and CDR2 is FYNNEI. V is reduced by 1 base and J by 5 bases, leaving a spacing of 12 bases between them. Peripheral blood CD8+ and CD4+ T cells from healthy donors, Susac syndrome patients and multiple sclerosis patients were profiled by high-throughput TCR beta sequencing. The multiple sclerosis controls were treatment-naive patients whose relapsing-remitting disease, either stable or active, fulfilled the revised McDonald criteria. Bulk CD8+ and CD4+ T cells were purified magnetically by negative isolation, whereas CD8+ TEMRA cells were enriched by FACS. Blood was collected in EDTA tubes and processed within 24 hours, with PBMCs isolated through density gradient centrifugation. PBMCs intended for TCR sequencing were cryopreserved in liquid nitrogen and thawed later in a water bath at 37 degrees C. The sorted or isolated CD4+, CD8+ and CD8+ TEMRA cells reached a purity of at least 90%.

Material for sequencing was CD8+ T cells from PBMCs. This TCR came from a human donor with multiple sclerosis. Here the chain combines TRBV2 and TRBJ2-1, with a weak D call of TRBD1 (7 bases match). In nucleotide form, the sequence is TGTGCCAGCAGTGAAGGGGCAGGGGGGCACAATGAGCAGTTCTTC. Its product reads: CASSEGAGGHNEQFF.